Listed below are T cell receptor beta chains from one sample, sequenced in a study of T-cell memory formation after mild COVID-19. One entry per CDR3 protein, called by TCRdb with MiXCR from the 5' RACE reads. Here the sample spans over 400,000 distinct CDR3 sequences, about a quarter being singletons. Material: PBMCs or a T cell subset sorted from them (not recorded which). Source of these receptors: an adult woman who had mild COVID-19 (a few samples of this study predate the infection). Cell type and time point are not known. CDR3s leave out the opening cysteine and the closing phenylalanine or tryptophan.

TRBV6-6	13	TRBJ1-1	ASSESPDSGTEAF
TRBV7-9	14	TRBJ1-6	ASSLPGQGRGSPLH
TRBV6-1	11	TRBJ1-2	ASGRGANYGYT
TRBV7-3	10	TRBJ2-5	ANRGPGETQY
TRBV12-3/TRBV12-4	12	TRBJ1-2	ASSFDRGRVGYT
TRBV5-8	11	TRBJ1-1	ASTRTGPTEAF
TRBV5-6	11	TRBJ2-5	ASRPAGWETQY
TRBV7-6	14	TRBJ2-1	ASSLGGIGLGNEQF
TRBV3-1	13	TRBJ1-1	ASSQEATANTEAF
TRBV30	11	TRBJ2-7	AWSVGTKYEQY
TRBV6-2/TRBV6-3	12	TRBJ2-1	ASRRGTMDNEQF
TRBV20-1	12	TRBJ2-2	SARPGGGAGELF
TRBV12-3/TRBV12-4	15	TRBJ2-3	ASSFHPGQGRRDTQY
TRBV20-1	13	TRBJ2-7	SARDLKGQGHEQY
TRBV21-1	11	TRBJ2-2	PPGLANTVELF
TRBV6-5	18	TRBJ2-1	ASSYSSGPTSARSYNEQF
TRBV6-6	15	TRBJ2-7	ASSNPGTGGLSYEQY
TRBV9	12	TRBJ2-7	ASSVADGSYEQY
TRBV12-3/TRBV12-4	13	TRBJ2-2	ASSSKGLATGELF
TRBV20-1	12	TRBJ2-1	SARGQGPYNEQF
TRBV4-2	15	TRBJ2-1	ASSQEKTVPTYNEQF
TRBV10-3	12	TRBJ2-5	AISTAGLRETQY
TRBV11-3	13	TRBJ1-2	ASSQQGRDWYGYT
TRBV7-2	13	TRBJ1-6	ASSHQGTANSPLH
TRBV7-7	13	TRBJ2-7	ASSLGPGEVYEQY
TRBV19	12	TRBJ1-1	ASSLRVESVSAF
TRBV7-9	12	TRBJ2-5	ASSQQGAQETQY
TRBV15	12	TRBJ2-3	ATNRGGPPDTQY
TRBV29-1	14	TRBJ2-6	SALGQPDSGANVLT
TRBV27	11	TRBJ2-5	ASSFRAQETQY
TRBV7-9	9	TRBJ2-7	ASSLGGQGY
TRBV18	12	TRBJ1-2	ASSPARENYGYT
TRBV20-1	13	TRBJ1-5	SARDRDRGTQPQH
TRBV7-2	14	TRBJ2-5	ASSLYASGSGETQY
TRBV7-6	13	TRBJ2-1	ASSLTSSSYNEQF
TRBV11-3	15	TRBJ2-5	ASSFLTGSNRKETQY
TRBV7-9	12	TRBJ1-1	ASSHGQGGTEAF
TRBV29-1	13	TRBJ2-1	SVEPPGATYNEQF
TRBV7-2	12	TRBJ2-1	ASSFRLAGGEQF
TRBV4-2	13	TRBJ2-1	ASSQRRNTYNEQF
TRBV4-1	11	TRBJ2-3	ASSPTSPDTQY
TRBV20-1	11	TRBJ2-1	SARRLAVNEQF
TRBV5-4	13	TRBJ1-2	ASSYMGAGARGYT
TRBV28	13	TRBJ2-3	ASRLTGPGTDTQY
TRBV2	9	TRBJ2-7	ASSGPLEMY
TRBV5-1	11	TRBJ1-2	ASSPTGNYGYT
TRBV5-1	12	TRBJ1-2	ASSPGSVYYGYT
TRBV9	12	TRBJ2-1	ASSVAGRYNEQF
TRBV10-3	12	TRBJ2-3	AISESKGTDTQY
TRBV5-1	14	TRBJ2-7	ASNTGGAGGPYEQY
TRBV25-1	15	TRBJ1-5	ASSDSTDREFNQPQH
TRBV5-1	14	TRBJ2-1	ASSLDLADSYNEQF
TRBV27	14	TRBJ2-3	ASSLTGPTGISTQY
TRBV10-3	12	TRBJ2-7	ATAGRLRPYEQY
TRBV7-2	13	TRBJ2-1	ASSLVVTTYNEQF
TRBV10-3	13	TRBJ1-1	AISESNRDNTEAF
TRBV7-9	13	TRBJ2-7	ASSSSPGQGTEQY
TRBV7-9	14	TRBJ2-4	ASSLGVSIAKNIQY
TRBV24-1	13	TRBJ2-1	ATSGFLAGENEQF
TRBV4-1	11	TRBJ2-7	ASSQDIGREQY